The clone carrying this T cell receptor (beta chain) was recorded a few times. The CDR3 loop spans 12 amino acids. Looked up from germline, CDR1 is MDHEN and CDR2 is SYDVKM. V was shortened by 4 bases and J by 6 bases, with 7 bases between the two germline ends. The sample comes from a study of ipilimumab plus nivolumab after autologous stem cell transplantation. Through week 26, nivolumab 3 mg/kg IV was given weeks 1, 4, 7, 10, then biweekly. Only in-frame clones appear in the TCRdb table, and some are missing; sequencing was by immunoSEQ multiplex PCR. This table has approximately 12,000 clones, 75% appearing once.

The chain is built from TRBV28 and TRBJ2-1; D unresolved. The specimen was PBMCs, collected in a trial of ipilimumab plus nivolumab as post-transplant consolidation. The TCR originated in a male donor with multiple myeloma. DNA of the CDR3: TGTGCCAGCAGTTCCCAGACCAATGAGCAGTTCTTC. It yields the protein CASSSQTNEQFF.